This paragraph reports one T cell receptor beta chain. At the time of sampling, donors were nominally healthy, though unrecorded immune exposures were likely. The PCR employed 60 Vbeta primers together with 13 Jbeta primers. Produced via immunoSEQ multiplex PCR; TCRdb's table is partial and in-frame only. The sample records roughly 200,000 clones, approximately 87% being singletons. This sample was included in a study of cytomegalovirus exposure and HLA in healthy donors. Study information: Unique TCRs numbering around 85 million, obtained from HLA-typed donors, made up an early data release.

The TCR originated in a man aged 30-40 years in good health and CMV-seronegative. Sequenced input: PBMCs.

In DNA form, the CDR3 reads TGCAGCGGCGGACAGGTGAACACTGAAGCTTTCTTT. Encoded protein: CSGGQVNTEAFF. The rearrangement uses TRBV29-1 and TRBJ1-1, with 7 bases aligning to TRBD1. This CDR3 has 12 residues. The germline CDR1 and CDR2 sequences are SQVTM and ANQGSEA. With 7 bases clipped from V and 0 bases from J, the junction kept 2 bases outside the gene matches. Full variable domain (outside the CDR3, taken from reference TRBV29-1 and TRBJ1-1): SAVISQKPSRDICQRGTSLTIQCQVDSQVTMMFWYRQQPGQSLTLIATANQGSEATYESGFVIDKFPISRPNLTFSTLTVSNMSPEDSSIYLCSGGQVNTEAFFGQGTRLTVV.